These 12 T cell receptor beta chains originate from one sample sequenced in a study of cytomegalovirus exposure and HLA in healthy donors. The PCR was carried out with 60 Vbeta primers and 13 Jbeta primers. Only in-frame clones appear in the TCRdb table, and some are missing; sequencing was by immunoSEQ multiplex PCR. Among about 160,000 clones listed, roughly three quarters were seen once. Sequencing input: PBMCs. These TCRs come from a man between 60 and 70 years old in good health and CMV-seronegative.

This clone was observed a single time. This chain uses TRBV7-8 with TRBJ2-2; 8 bases are shared with TRBD2. From germline, CDR1 is SGHVS and CDR2 FQNEAQ. V lost 2 bases to trimming and J lost 0 bases; unmatched junction nucleotides: 8. The CDR3 loop spans 18 amino acids. The CDR3 region has the DNA TGTGCCAGCAGCTTACCGGGACTAGACTTTTCGAACACCGGGGAGCTGTTTTTT. Amino acid sequence: CASSLPGLDFSNTGELFF.

The chain recombines TRBV7-2 with TRBJ2-7; 8 nucleotides match TRBD2. Germline V gives CDR1 SGHTA, CDR2 FQGNSA. The CDR3 is made up of 14 amino acids. With 3 bases clipped from V and 2 bases from J, the junction kept 3 bases outside the gene matches. CDR3 region: CASSLLAGPYEQYF. The CDR3 nucleotides read TGTGCCAGCAGCTTGTTAGCGGGACCCTACGAGCAGTACTTC.

The chain recombines TRBV27 with TRBJ1-2; D perhaps matches TRBD1 (5 bases). With 4 bases removed from V and 3 bases from J, the gap between germline ends came to 18 bases. The germline CDR1 and CDR2 sequences are MNHEY and SMNVEV (reference sequence). CDR3 length: 16 amino acids. CDR3 loop: CASSSRLGRGDYGYTF. In DNA form, the CDR3 reads TGTGCCAGCAGTTCGCGCCTGGGTCGGGGGGACTATGGCTACACCTTC.

The chain has TRBV6-1 and TRBJ1-2; TRBD1 is a possible D gene (6 bases). Germline CDR1 MNHNS, CDR2 SASEGT. Trimming shortened V by 6 bases and J by 3 bases, and 14 bases separated the two germline ends. There are 14 residues in the CDR3. Here the CDR3 DNA reads TGTGCCAGCAGGGTCGAGGGACACCACTATGGCTACACCTTC. It is translated as CASRVEGHHYGYTF.

The chain has TRBV27 and TRBJ2-7; possible D gene TRBD1, 6 bases. From germline, CDR1 is MNHEY and CDR2 SMNVEV (reference sequence). The CDR3 extends over 14 amino acids. V was clipped by 3 bases and J by 4 bases, with 13 bases between them. This CDR3 is CASSFMGAGYEQYF. For the CDR3, the DNA is TGTGCCAGCAGTTTTATGGGGGCGGGTTACGAGCAGTACTTC.

The V and J genes are TRBV6-5 and TRBJ2-2, with D perhaps matching TRBD1 (5 bases). Germline loops: CDR1 MNHEY, CDR2 SVGAGI. CDR3 length equals 13 residues. Trimming left V 8 bases short and J 7 bases short, with 14 bases between. The CDR3 coding sequence is TGTGCCAGCTTTCAGGCAGGGAACGGGGAGCTGTTTTTT. Encoded protein: CASFQAGNGELFF.

V is TRBV5-1 and J is TRBJ2-3, with TRBD2 matching 8 bases. The germline CDR1 and CDR2 sequences are SGHRS and YFSETQ. This CDR3 comprises 17 residues. Unmatched junction bases numbered 7, after V lost 0 bases and J lost 1 base. CDR3 DNA sequence: TGCGCCAGCAGCTTGGATGATCGGGGGGGCGGCACAGATACGCAGTATTTT. This gives the protein CASSLDDRGGGTDTQYF.

This clone has a handful of counts. The rearrangement links TRBV5-1 to TRBJ2-1; 8 bases are a match to TRBD1. J gave up 8 bases and V 0 bases, and 7 bases lay outside the gene matches. In germline, CDR1 is SGHRS, CDR2 YFSETQ. CDR3 size: 15 residues. The CDR3 is CASSLEDRARDEQFF. In DNA form, the CDR3 reads TGCGCCAGCAGCTTGGAGGACAGGGCGCGCGATGAGCAGTTCTTC. Filled out from reference TRBV5-1 and TRBJ2-1, the complete variable domain reads KAGVTQTPRYLIKTRGQQVTLSCSPISGHRSVSWYQQTPGQGLQFLFEYFSETQRNKGNFPGRFSGRQFSNSRSEMNVSTLELGDSALYLCASSLEDRARDEQFFGPGTRLTVL.

The rearrangement uses TRBV28 and TRBJ2-7; D is unresolved. Per the germline V gene, CDR1 is MDHEN and CDR2 is SYDVKM. The CDR3 spans 12 residues. Trimming took off 5 bases at V and 6 bases at J, with 11 bases between the two ends. CDR3 loop: CASSPGGFEQYF. The CDR3 nucleotides are TGTGCCAGCAGTCCCGGCGGATTCGAGCAGTACTTC.

The genes are TRBV12-5 and TRBJ1-3; 8 bases agree with TRBD1. The CDR3 extends over 17 amino acids. V was pared by 4 bases and J by 0 bases, with 8 bases of the junction left unmatched. Per the germline V gene, CDR1 is LGHNT and CDR2 is FRNRAP. The CDR3 reads CASGSSNRGDSGNTIYF. CDR3 coding DNA: TGTGCTAGTGGTTCGTCAAACAGGGGGGACTCTGGAAACACCATATATTTT.

The chain recombines TRBV2 with TRBJ2-2; a weak D match, TRBD1 (8 bases). There are 15 residues in the CDR3. Trimming took 5 bases from V and 5 from J, leaving 15 bases between them. Germline V CDR1 and CDR2: SNHLY, FYNNEI. The CDR3 reads CASSPDRGGTGELFF. CDR3 coding DNA: TGTGCCAGCAGTCCAGACAGGGGAGGGACCGGGGAGCTGTTTTTT.

The J gene is TRBJ1-1, the V gene TRBV4-1; tentative D call: TRBD1 (6 bases). Germline V gene lookup returns CDR1 MGHRA and CDR2 YSYEKL. CDR3 length: 14 amino acids. V was trimmed by 3 bases and J by 6 bases, leaving 14 bases between them. CDR3 bases: TGCGCCAGCAGCCAGGAATACAGGGTCGCTGAAGCTTTCTTT. Translated, it gives CASSQEYRVAEAFF.